The next 24 T cell receptor beta chains were all read from a single sample in a study of OX40 agonist ivuxolimab in advanced cancers. Some clones are missing from TCRdb's copy, which holds only in-frame ones; the method was immunoSEQ multiplex PCR. The data show some 86,000 clones, 90% seen once. Sample: CD4+ or CD8+ T cells sorted from blood, taken in a trial of the OX40 agonist ivuxolimab. These receptors were obtained from an adult with an advanced solid tumor such as melanoma, head and neck, liver or kidney cancer.

This sequence joins TRBV5-5 and TRBJ1-2; 8 nucleotides align to TRBD1. Germline V gives CDR1 SGHKS, CDR2 YYEKEE (reference sequence). The junction had 8 bases not matched to a gene; V was cut back by 2 bases and J by 5 bases. CDR3 length equals 15 residues. CDR3 nucleotide sequence: TGTGCCAGCAGCTTATCAGCGGACAGGGCTTATGGCTACACCTTC. It specifies CASSLSADRAYGYTF.

The genes are TRBV27 and TRBJ1-2; 7 nucleotides match TRBD1. Germline V gives CDR1 MNHEY, CDR2 SMNVEV (reference sequence). The CDR3 totals 16 residues. With 3 bases clipped from V and 5 bases from J, the junction kept 12 bases outside the gene matches. CDR3 DNA: TGTGCCAGCAGTTTGGACAGGACCCCTGCTCTTTATGGCTACACCTTC. It encodes CASSLDRTPALYGYTF.

The chain is built from TRBV6-1 and TRBJ1-1; TRBD1 aligns across 7 bases. V dropped 7 bases and J dropped 1; count of bases not matched to a gene: 9. Germline CDR1 MNHNS, CDR2 SASEGT. The CDR3 is 15 amino acids. This CDR3 reads CASTPSEGANTEAFF. The CDR3 coding sequence is TGTGCCAGCACCCCGTCGGAGGGGGCGAACACTGAAGCTTTCTTT.

The rearrangement links TRBV5-6 to TRBJ2-7; D gene ambiguous. The CDR3 covers 15 residues. With 4 bases removed from V and 3 bases from J, the gap between germline ends came to 17 bases. The germline CDR1 and CDR2 sequences are SGHDT and YYEEEE. The CDR3 is CASSGRVTWNYEQYV. The DNA of the CDR3 is TGTGCCAGCAGCGGCCGGGTCACATGGAACTACGAGCAGTACGTC.

The CDR3 nucleotides read TGCGCCAGCAGCTTGGGACAGGGTCGCACAGATACGCAGTATTTT. It codes for CASSLGQGRTDTQYF. V is TRBV5-1 and J is TRBJ2-3, with TRBD1 matching 7 bases. This CDR3 has 15 residues. Germline CDR1 reads SGHRS; CDR2 reads YFSETQ. The V gene end was trimmed by 0 bases and the J gene end by 1 base; junction bases not matched to a gene: 2.

The chain carries TRBV11-2 and TRBJ1-6; TRBD1 agrees at 9 bases. The CDR3 sequence is 16 residues long. From germline, CDR1 is SGHAT and CDR2 FQNNGV. The J segment lost 3 bases and the V segment lost 7 bases, leaving 7 bases of the junction unmatched. CDR3 in amino acids: CASKYGQGLYNSPLHF. CDR3 DNA sequence: TGTGCCAGCAAATACGGACAGGGGCTCTATAATTCACCCCTCCACTTT.

The CDR3: CASSAFFGPAEAFF. The DNA of the CDR3 is TGTGCCAGCAGCGCATTTTTTGGGCCTGCTGAAGCTTTCTTT. The rearrangement uses TRBV5-4 and TRBJ1-1; D is uncertain. The CDR3 runs 14 residues. Germline CDR1 is SGHNT and CDR2 is YYREEE (reference sequence). Trimming cost V 4 bases and J 6 bases, with 16 bases left between them. Full variable domain (rest looked up from reference TRBV5-4 and TRBJ1-1): ETGVTQSPTHLIKTRGQQVTLRCSSQSGHNTVSWYQQALGQGPQFIFQYYREEENGRGNFPPRFSGLQFPNYSSELNVNALELDDSALYLCASSAFFGPAEAFFGQGTRLTVV.

The chain recombines TRBV15 with TRBJ1-2; 7 positions match TRBD1. V gave up 4 bases and J gave up 5 bases; unmatched junction bases: 7. This CDR3 is 14 amino acids long. Germline CDR1 LNHNV, CDR2 YYDKDF (reference sequence). The CDR3 DNA follows: TGTGCCACCAGCACAGGGGGAACGCCTTATGGCTACACCTTC. Its protein is CATSTGGTPYGYTF.

The J gene is TRBJ1-3, the V gene TRBV29-1; D is uncertain. Trimming stripped 1 base from V and 2 bases from J, with 12 bases between. In germline, CDR1 is SQVTM, CDR2 ANQGSEA. The CDR3 runs to 15 residues. CDR3 in DNA: TGCAGCGTTGAAGGGGAGGATGAGGCTGGAAACACCATATATTTT. Its translation: CSVEGEDEAGNTIYF. The full variable domain, its missing parts supplied by reference TRBV29-1 and TRBJ1-3, is SAVISQKPSRDICQRGTSLTIQCQVDSQVTMMFWYRQQPGQSLTLIATANQGSEATYESGFVIDKFPISRPNLTFSTLTVSNMSPEDSSIYLCSVEGEDEAGNTIYFGEGSWLTVV.

The chain employs TRBV29-1 and TRBJ1-3, with TRBD1 identical over 10 bases. Germline values: CDR1 SQVTM, CDR2 ANQGSEA. The CDR3 spans 13 residues. Trimming cost V 7 bases and J 3 bases; bases outside gene matches: 3. The CDR3 DNA follows: TGCAGCGGAGGGACAGGGGTTGGAAACACCATATATTTT. Amino acid sequence: CSGGTGVGNTIYF.

The rearrangement links TRBV11-1 to TRBJ1-1; D ambiguous. Germline CDR1 reads SGHAT; CDR2 reads FQDESV (reference sequence). The CDR3 is 13 residues long. Trimming took off 7 bases at V and 4 bases at J, with 13 bases between the two ends. The CDR3 region is CASTVGRGTEAFF. The CDR3 nucleotides read TGTGCCAGCACCGTCGGTCGGGGCACTGAAGCTTTCTTT.

The chain combines TRBV6-5 with TRBJ1-4; D is possibly TRBD1 (5 bases). Trimming removed 2 bases from V and 7 bases from J, with 14 bases in between. This CDR3 spans 15 amino acids. The germline CDR1 and CDR2 sequences are MNHEY and SVGAGI. CDR3 in amino acids: CASSYGGGRGEKLFF. CDR3 coding DNA: TGTGCCAGCAGTTACGGGGGGGGACGAGGTGAAAAACTGTTTTTT.

The chain carries TRBV10-3 and TRBJ1-2; D remains ambiguous. CDR3 length: 13 residues. CDR1 is ENHRY and CDR2 is SYGVKD in the germline V gene. V was cut by 7 bases and J by 0 bases, with 9 bases left in between. Written as DNA, the CDR3 is TGTGCCATCACGGCTGAGACTAACTATGGCTACACCTTC. Translation gives CAITAETNYGYTF.

V is TRBV5-6 and J is TRBJ2-2, with 8 bases aligning to TRBD1. Unmatched junction bases numbered 7, after V lost 4 bases and J lost 2 bases. Per the germline V gene, CDR1 is SGHDT and CDR2 is YYEEEE. This CDR3 region has 16 residues. DNA for the CDR3: TGTGCCAGCAGCATATGGACAGGGCCCAACACCGGGGAGCTGTTTTTT. Its translation: CASSIWTGPNTGELFF.

The chain carries TRBV28 and TRBJ2-7; either TRBD1 or TRBD2 may supply D (5 bases each). V shed 4 bases and J shed 0 bases, with 19 bases lying between them. The CDR3 length is 17 residues. The germline CDR1 and CDR2 sequences are MDHEN and SYDVKM. The CDR3 region is CASSSTDPGRSSYEQYV. The CDR3, as DNA: TGTGCCAGCAGTTCGACTGATCCGGGACGGAGCTCCTACGAGCAGTACGTC.

This chain connects TRBV6-5 to TRBJ1-5, with 9 bases aligning to TRBD1. The germline V gene has CDR1 MNHEY and CDR2 SVGAGI. The trim removed 2 bases at V and 5 bases at J, leaving 4 bases unmatched. This CDR3 is 15 amino acids long. CDR3 in DNA: TGTGCCAGCAGTTACGGACAGGGGAACTATCAGCCCCAGCATTTT. It codes for CASSYGQGNYQPQHF.

V and J are TRBV6-6 and TRBJ1-1; no firm D call. CDR1 and CDR2 from the germline V gene are MNHNY and SVGAGI (reference sequence). This CDR3 comprises 15 residues. Deletions cut 3 bases from V and 4 bases from J, with 15 bases between. The CDR3 coding sequence is TGTGCCAGCAGTTATGACGGCTCCTCGGGCACTGAAGCTTTCTTT. Its translation: CASSYDGSSGTEAFF.

The V and J genes are TRBV6-6 and TRBJ2-7, with unresolved D. The V end was cut by 0 bases, the J end by 2 bases, with 11 bases between. This CDR3 region has 15 residues. CDR1 and CDR2 (germline): MNHNY, SVGAGI (reference sequence). The CDR3 DNA sequence: TGTGCCAGCAGTTACTCGCGGCAAAGGACCTACGAGCAGTACTTC. Encoded protein: CASSYSRQRTYEQYF.

This chain uses TRBV19 with TRBJ1-1; D is uncertain. The CDR3 consists of 11 residues. CDR1 LNHDA and CDR2 SQIVND come from the germline V gene (reference sequence). Deletions cut 3 bases from V and 8 bases from J, with 7 bases between. The DNA for the CDR3 is TGTGCCAGTAGTATGAGAAGGGAAGCTTTCTTT. This codes for CASSMRREAFF.

The CDR3 DNA reads TGTGCCAGCAGTTTATCGAGCGCGACAGGGTATGGCTACACCTTC. It codes for CASSLSSATGYGYTF. V is TRBV27 and J is TRBJ1-2; 7 bases line up with TRBD1. This CDR3 region has 15 residues. Germline V lookup: CDR1 MNHEY, CDR2 SMNVEV (reference sequence). J was trimmed by 5 bases and V by 0 bases; bases with no gene match: 6.

The chain joins TRBV10-3 to TRBJ2-3; 16 bases align to TRBD2. The V gene's germline CDR1 is ENHRY and CDR2 SYGVKD. The CDR3 has 18 amino acids. V was clipped by 10 bases and J by 5 bases; unmatched bases: 15. DNA of the CDR3: TGTGCCACGGGGACTAGCGGGGGGGCGGAGTGGTCCGTAGATACGCAGTATTTT. Translated, it gives CATGTSGGAEWSVDTQYF.

The chain carries TRBV27 and TRBJ2-3, with TRBD2 identical over 8 bases. The trim removed 5 bases at V and 1 base at J, leaving 11 bases unmatched. Looked up from germline, CDR1 is MNHEY and CDR2 is SMNVEV (reference sequence). This CDR3 has 17 residues. CDR3 amino acids: CASSPSLGGAGTDTQYF. In DNA, the CDR3 is TGTGCCAGCAGTCCCTCCCTCGGGGGGGCCGGCACAGATACGCAGTATTTT.

The genes are TRBV29-1 and TRBJ2-6; 11 bases are shared with TRBD1. The length of the CDR3 is 16 residues. CDR1 and CDR2 from the germline V gene are SQVTM and ANQGSEA. The V and J ends lost 7 bases and 0 bases, in that order; junction bases with no gene match: 5. Here the CDR3 reads CSAGTGGHSGANVLTF. CDR3 sequence (DNA): TGCAGCGCCGGGACAGGGGGGCACTCTGGGGCCAACGTCCTGACTTTC.

The chain joins TRBV28 to TRBJ2-7, with 11 bases identical to TRBD1. CDR1 is MDHEN and CDR2 is SYDVKM in the germline V gene. V dropped 3 bases and J dropped 6; count of bases not matched to a gene: 4. The CDR3 has 14 amino acids. Here the CDR3 reads CASSFGQGAGEQYV. The CDR3 region has the DNA TGTGCCAGCAGTTTTGGACAGGGGGCCGGCGAGCAGTACGTC.